One T cell receptor beta chain is described in this entry. TCRdb's table, derived via immunoSEQ multiplex PCR, lists solely in-frame clones and lacks some. This sample yields hundreds of thousands of clones, of which 74% are seen a single time; over 1.5% belongs to the top ten. With 4 bases removed from V and 2 bases from J, the gap between germline ends came to 12 bases. The CDR3 consists of 14 residues. The germline V gene has CDR1 SGHTA and CDR2 FQGNSA. The entry originates in a study of shared clonotypes between healthy human individuals. Free of recent acute infections or vaccinations, the donors were healthy HIV-negative adults.

The J gene is TRBJ2-7, the V gene TRBV7-2; TRBD1 might be the D (6 bases). The sequencing input was memory CD4+ T cells sorted from blood. Subset: CD45RA-negative fraction. This TCR came from a woman between 25 and 40 years old in good health. The CDR3 sequence: CASSSGHRAYEQYF. For the CDR3, the DNA is TGTGCCAGCAGCTCTGGCCACAGGGCCTACGAGCAGTACTTC.